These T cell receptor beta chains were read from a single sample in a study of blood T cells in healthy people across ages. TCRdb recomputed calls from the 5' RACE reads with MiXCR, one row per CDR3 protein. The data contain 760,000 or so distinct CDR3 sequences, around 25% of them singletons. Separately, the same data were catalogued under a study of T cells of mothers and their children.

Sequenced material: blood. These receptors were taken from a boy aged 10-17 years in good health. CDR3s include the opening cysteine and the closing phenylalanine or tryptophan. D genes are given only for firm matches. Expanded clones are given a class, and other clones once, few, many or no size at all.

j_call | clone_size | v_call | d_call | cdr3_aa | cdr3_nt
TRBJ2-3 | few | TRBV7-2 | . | CASNSGTDTQYF | TGTGCCAGCAACTCGGGCACAGATACGCAGTATTTT
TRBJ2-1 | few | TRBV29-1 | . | CSVDVLQTYNEQFF | TGCAGCGTTGATGTCCTGCAGACTTACAATGAGCAGTTCTTC
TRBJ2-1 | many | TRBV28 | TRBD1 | CASTSTGGLFF | TGTGCCAGCACCAGTACAGGGGGCTTGTTCTTC
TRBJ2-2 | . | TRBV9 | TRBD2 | CASSPSLSRAGGAGELFF | TGTGCCAGCAGCCCAAGCCTTTCGAGAGCGGGAGGGGCCGGGGAGCTGTTTTTT
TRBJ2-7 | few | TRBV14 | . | CASSQSWSPYEQYF | TGTGCCAGCAGCCAATCGTGGAGCCCCTACGAGCAGTACTTC
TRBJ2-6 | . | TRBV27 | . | CASSLGSPGANVLTF | TGTGCCAGCAGTTTGGGTTCGCCTGGGGCCAACGTCCTGACTTTC
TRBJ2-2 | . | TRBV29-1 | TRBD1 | CSVRDRYTGELFF | TGCAGCGTAAGGGACAGGTATACCGGGGAGCTGTTTTTT
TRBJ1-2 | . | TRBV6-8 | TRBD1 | CASTTRDRDGYTF | TGTGCCAGCACGACCCGGGACAGGGATGGCTACACCTTC
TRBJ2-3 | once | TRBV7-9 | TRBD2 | CASSVELAGDTDTQYF | TGTGCCAGCAGCGTGGAACTAGCGGGGGACACAGATACGCAGTATTTT
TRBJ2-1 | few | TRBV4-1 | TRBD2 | CASSQVGVSGALVGQFF | TGCGCCAGCAGCCAAGTAGGAGTAAGCGGGGCGCTAGTGGGGCAGTTCTTC
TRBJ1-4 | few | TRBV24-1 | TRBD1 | CATSEAGTGGEKLFF | TGTGCCACCAGTGAGGCCGGGACAGGGGGTGAAAAACTGTTTTTT
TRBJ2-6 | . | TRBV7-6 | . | CASSEHGSGANVLTF | TGTGCCAGCAGCGAACATGGCTCTGGGGCCAACGTCCTGACTTTC
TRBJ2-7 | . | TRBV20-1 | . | CSALKEGFEQYF | TGCAGTGCTCTGAAGGAGGGCTTCGAGCAGTACTTC
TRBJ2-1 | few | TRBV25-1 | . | CASSEPGQGGYNEQFF | TGTGCCAGCAGTGAACCAGGACAGGGAGGGTACAATGAGCAGTTCTTC